A single sample is the source of the 23 T cell receptor beta chains below, sequenced in a study of vaccination and CD4 T cells after COVID-19. The treatment denotes: approximately 9-day PBMC culture with coronavirus spike peptide pools or control peptides (ViraFEST assay). These TCRs are of unknown antigen specificity. Cultured CD4+ T-cell DNA underwent Oncomine TCR Beta short-read sequencing. From the PCR reads, TCRdb called clonotypes with MiXCR, one entry per CDR3 protein. Of 8,000 or so distinct CDR3 sequences listed, 20% to 25% are singletons. Source: CD4+ T cells from blood, cultured in vitro, taken after SARS-CoV-2 vaccination. These receptors originate from a human donor who had recovered from COVID-19.

This clonotype was detected only a few times. The J gene is TRBJ2-7, the V gene TRBV28, with D perhaps TRBD2 (6 bases). The V and J ends lost 3 bases and 1 base respectively, with 7 bases between them. CDR3 length: 13 amino acids. Germline assignment: CDR1 MDHEN and CDR2 SYDVKM. CDR3 protein: CASSLGGSYEQYF. The CDR3 DNA sequence: TGTGCCAGCAGTTTGGGGGGTTCCTACGAGCAGTACTTC. Full variable domain (missing parts from reference TRBV28 and TRBJ2-7): DVKVTQSSRYLVKRTGEKVFLECVQDMDHENMFWYRQDPGLGLRLIYFSYDVKMKEKGDIPEGYSVSREKKERFSLILESASTNQTSMYLCASSLGGSYEQYFGPGTRLTVT.

This clonotype rates as medium-sized. The CDR3 reads CASSGGPGQTLYGYTF. CDR3 coding DNA: TGTGCCAGCTCTGGGGGGCCCGGACAGACCCTCTATGGCTACACCTTC. The rearrangement uses TRBV6-1 and TRBJ1-2; maybe TRBD1 (6 bases). The CDR3 is made up of 16 amino acids. V lost 8 bases and J lost 4, with 23 bases in between. The germline V gene encodes CDR1 MNHNS and CDR2 SASEGT.

By proportion, this clonotype is medium-sized. The chain couples TRBV6-5 to TRBJ2-5; D is ambiguous. CDR1 MNHEY and CDR2 SVGAGI come from the germline V gene. The CDR3 covers 15 residues. Trimming cost V 4 bases and J 2 bases, with 14 bases left between them. As DNA, the CDR3 is TGTGCCAGCAGTTCCACGGTAGAGCGACAAGAGACCCAGTACTTC. Encoded protein: CASSSTVERQETQYF.

This clonotype is classed as medium-sized. The chain uses TRBV7-2 and TRBJ2-7; D is undetermined. This CDR3 is built from 12 residues. V lost 5 bases and J 6 bases, leaving 11 bases between the germline ends. In germline, CDR1 is SGHTA, CDR2 FQGNSA. This chain's CDR3 is CASSAQRIEQYF. The CDR3, as DNA: TGTGCCAGCAGCGCACAGAGGATCGAGCAGTACTTC.

By proportion, this clonotype is medium-sized. V is TRBV24-1 and J is TRBJ2-5; D is undetermined. V was trimmed by 4 bases and J by 2 bases, leaving 16 bases between them. From germline, CDR1 is KGHDR and CDR2 SFDVKD. The CDR3 loop spans 16 amino acids. The CDR3 DNA reads as TGTGCCACCAGTGACCACGAGGCGGCCCGACAAGAGACCCAGTACTTC. It yields the protein CATSDHEAARQETQYF.

The rearrangement uses TRBV18 and TRBJ2-3; D might be TRBD1 (5 bases). V was shortened by 1 base and J by 14 bases, with 13 bases between the two germline ends. This CDR3 comprises 12 residues. Germline V gives CDR1 KGHSH, CDR2 LQKENI. The CDR3 loop is CASSPQGRMRYF. In nucleotides, the CDR3 is TGTGCCAGCTCACCACAGGGGCGCATGCGGTATTTT.

This clonotype showed up just a few times. The V call is TRBV28, the J call TRBJ1-2; the D gene is possibly TRBD1 (5 bases). The CDR3 is 13 residues long. V was pared by 6 bases and J by 3 bases, with 11 bases between. Germline CDR1 MDHEN, CDR2 SYDVKM. This CDR3 is CASSLGTDYGYTF. CDR3 coding DNA: TGTGCCAGCAGCCTCGGGACGGACTATGGCTACACCTTC.

This clonotype was observed a handful of times. V and J are TRBV28 and TRBJ2-3, with TRBD1 matching 10 bases. The V and J ends lost 5 bases and 5 bases, in that order; junction bases with no gene match: 7. There are 15 residues in the CDR3. Germline V gene sequence: CDR1 MDHEN, CDR2 SYDVKM. CDR3 DNA sequence: TGTGCCAGCAGTGGGACCGACAGGGGGCGAGATACGCAGTATTTT. Its translation is CASSGTDRGRDTQYF.

This chain uses TRBV7-6 with TRBJ1-3, with D perhaps matching TRBD1 (5 bases). Germline CDR1 and CDR2: SGHVS and FNYEAQ. The CDR3 runs to 16 residues. V was cut by 5 bases and J by 2 bases, with 16 bases left in between. CDR3 residues: CASSPRPGRAGNTIYF. The CDR3 DNA sequence: TGTGCCAGCAGCCCTAGGCCCGGCAGGGCTGGAAACACCATATATTTT.

The table lists this clonotype with a few counts. The V call is TRBV6-1, the J call TRBJ2-6; D may be TRBD2 (7 bases). CDR1 MNHNS and CDR2 SASEGT come from the germline V gene. The length of the CDR3 is 14 residues. V was clipped by 6 bases and J by 3 bases, with 9 bases between them. The CDR3 sequence is CASRRGGGANVLTF. CDR3 DNA sequence: TGTGCCAGCAGGAGGGGGGGTGGGGCCAACGTCCTGACTTTC.

The rearrangement uses TRBV11-2 and TRBJ2-7, with 7 bases that match TRBD2. V lost 5 bases, J lost 1 base, and 8 bases stayed unmatched. The germline V gene has CDR1 SGHAT and CDR2 FQNNGV. The CDR3 is 15 residues long. The CDR3 nucleotides read TGTGCCAGCAGCAAAGCGGGGCTAGCTTCCTACGAGCAGTACTTC. Protein sequence: CASSKAGLASYEQYF. The full variable domain, its missing parts supplied by reference TRBV11-2 and TRBJ2-7, is EAGVAQSPRYKIIEKRQSVAFWCNPISGHATLYWYQQILGQGPKLLIQFQNNGVVDDSQLPKDRFSAERLKGVDSTLKIQPAKLEDSAVYLCASSKAGLASYEQYFGPGTRLTVT.

This clonotype was seen only a few times. The chain joins TRBV6-5 to TRBJ1-1, with D perhaps matching TRBD1 (5 bases). Germline V gene sequence: CDR1 MNHEY, CDR2 SVGAGI. The V and J ends lost 0 bases and 0 bases respectively, with 11 bases between them. The CDR3 is 16 amino acids. The CDR3 DNA reads as TGTGCCAGCAGTTACTCGGCACAGGTGATGAACACTGAAGCTTTCTTT. It is translated as CASSYSAQVMNTEAFF.

This rearrangement joins TRBV2 to TRBJ2-5; TRBD1 or TRBD2 may be the D gene (5 bases each). This CDR3 has 15 amino acids. From germline, CDR1 is SNHLY and CDR2 FYNNEI. DNA of the CDR3: TGTGCGAGTCTAGAGAGGGGATCCAAGGGGGAGACCCAGTACTTC. Its protein product is CASLERGSKGETQYF.

The chain recombines TRBV28 with TRBJ2-1; D is ambiguous. V was trimmed by 3 bases and J by 10 bases, leaving 7 bases between them. The CDR3 has 11 residues. The germline CDR1 and CDR2 sequences are MDHEN and SYDVKM. The CDR3 protein is CASSFRLEQFF. The DNA for the CDR3 is TGTGCCAGCAGTTTCCGACTCGAGCAGTTCTTC. Using reference TRBV28 and TRBJ2-1 for the parts outside the CDR3, the full variable domain is DVKVTQSSRYLVKRTGEKVFLECVQDMDHENMFWYRQDPGLGLRLIYFSYDVKMKEKGDIPEGYSVSREKKERFSLILESASTNQTSMYLCASSFRLEQFFGPGTRLTVL.

V is TRBV5-6 and J is TRBJ2-3; TRBD1 aligns across 10 bases. Per germline, CDR1 SGHDT and CDR2 YYEEEE. The V and J ends lost 6 bases and 5 bases, in that order; junction bases with no gene match: 6. The CDR3 extends over 14 amino acids. Here the CDR3 reads CASTDRGQGDTQYF. The CDR3 nucleotides read TGTGCCAGCACCGACAGGGGGCAAGGAGATACGCAGTATTTT.

This clonotype showed up just a few times. The gene calls are TRBV11-3 and TRBJ2-5; D gene ambiguous. Trimming took off 5 bases at V and 1 base at J, with 8 bases between the two ends. The CDR3 totals 13 residues. Germline V lookup: CDR1 SGHNT, CDR2 YENEEA. CDR3 coding DNA: TGTGCCAGCAGCCCAGGTTTCCAAGAGACCCAGTACTTC. Its protein product is CASSPGFQETQYF. The variable domain in full, with the rest retrieved from reference TRBV11-3 and TRBJ2-5, is EAGVVQSPRYKIIEKKQPVAFWCNPISGHNTLYWYLQNLGQGPELLIRYENEEAVDDSQLPKDRFSAERLKGVDSTLKIQPAELGDSAVYLCASSPGFQETQYFGPGTRLLVL.

In its sample, this clonotype is medium-sized. This chain links TRBV20-1 with TRBJ2-5; D gene uncertain. The CDR3 has 14 amino acids. CDR1 is DFQATT, CDR2 SNEGSKA, per germline (reference sequence). V dropped 0 bases and J dropped 1 base, with 9 bases sitting between them. In DNA, the CDR3 is TGCAGTGCTAGAGACCCCAAGGGCCAAGAGACCCAGTACTTC. Its translation is CSARDPKGQETQYF.

This clonotype is labeled as medium-sized. The rearrangement joins TRBV6-1 to TRBJ2-5; either TRBD1 or TRBD2 may supply D (5 bases each). The germline V gene has CDR1 MNHNS and CDR2 SASEGT. V shed 6 bases and J shed 7 bases, with 18 bases lying between them. This CDR3 has 14 residues. The CDR3, as DNA: TGTGCCAGCAGGAGGGACGCCCTGTTGGGGACCCAGTACTTC. Translation: CASRRDALLGTQYF.

By proportion, this clonotype is medium-sized. This chain links TRBV20-1 with TRBJ1-2, with 8 nucleotides matching TRBD1. The CDR3 is made up of 13 amino acids. The trim removed 3 bases at V and 6 bases at J, leaving 6 bases unmatched. Germline-derived CDR1 and CDR2 are DFQATT and SNEGSKA (reference sequence). CDR3 coding DNA: TGCAGTGCTAGGGGACAGGTGATCGATGGCTACACCTTC. Its protein product is CSARGQVIDGYTF.

The chain carries TRBV2 and TRBJ2-5; no clear D. The CDR3 is 11 amino acids. CDR1 and CDR2 (germline): SNHLY, FYNNEI. Deletions cut 3 bases from V and 5 bases from J, with 4 bases between. Here the CDR3 reads CASSDRETQYF. In nucleotides, the CDR3 is TGTGCCAGCAGTGACCGCGAGACCCAGTACTTC.

This clonotype ranks as medium-sized (0.01 to 0.1%). J is TRBJ1-6 and V is TRBV7-9; D possibly corresponds to TRBD1 (5 bases). V lost 6 bases and J lost 5, with 14 bases in between. The CDR3 consists of 15 residues. The V gene's germline CDR1 is SEHNR and CDR2 FQNEAQ (reference sequence). CDR3 DNA sequence: TGTGCCAGCAGAAGAGGGGCAGCAAATAATTCACCCCTCCACTTT. Residues: CASRRGAANNSPLHF. The complete variable domain, with remaining parts taken from reference TRBV7-9 and TRBJ1-6, reads DTGVSQNPRHKITKRGQNVTFRCDPISEHNRLYWYRQTLGQGPEFLTYFQNEAQLEKSRLLSDRFSAERPKGSFSTLEIQRTEQGDSAMYLCASRRGAANNSPLHFGNGTRLTVT.

This clonotype was counted between two and nine times. The CDR3 bases are TGTGCCAGCAGCCGACTAGCCCCTAGCACAGATACGCAGTATTTT. Protein product: CASSRLAPSTDTQYF. The chain joins TRBV7-8 to TRBJ2-3, with 7 bases lining up with TRBD2. The CDR3 is 15 amino acids. Germline CDR1 and CDR2: SGHVS and FQNEAQ. Unmatched junction bases numbered 5, after V lost 5 bases and J lost 0 bases.

This chain connects TRBV10-1 to TRBJ2-3; 8 positions match TRBD2. The CDR3 covers 16 residues. Germline trimming cut 7 bases from V and 0 bases from J; bases unmatched to any gene: 9. Germline loops: CDR1 WNHNN, CDR2 SYGVQD (reference sequence). The CDR3 coding sequence is TGCGCCAGCAAACAGTTCGGGAGGGCCAGCACAGATACGCAGTATTTT. Protein sequence: CASKQFGRASTDTQYF.